The text below deals with one T cell receptor beta chain. The data originate from a study of cytomegalovirus exposure and HLA in healthy donors. The CDR3 consists of 13 residues. V lost 5 bases to trimming and J lost 19 bases; unmatched junction nucleotides: 13. CDR1 is MNHEY, CDR2 SMNVEV, per germline (reference sequence). The PCR contained 60 Vbeta and 13 Jbeta primers. The assay was immunoSEQ multiplex PCR, and TCRdb's table has in-frame clones only and misses some. This sample has over 75,000 clones, with around 86% found just once. This clonotype was obtained from a man aged 25 to 40 in good health and CMV-seropositive. Sample: PBMCs. This chain connects TRBV27 to TRBJ1-6; the match to TRBD1 covers 8 bases. CDR3 DNA: TGTGCCAGCAGTCCGACCAATGGACAGGGCATTCACTTT. Encoded protein: CASSPTNGQGIHF.